This T cell receptor beta chain was profiled in a study of blood T cell repertoires in COVID-19. At the level of the study: The study drew acute and convalescent COVID-19 samples from the United States, Italy and Spain. Nucleic acid was either cDNA or gDNA, and it came from T cells, B-cell-depleted T cells, or PBMCs.

This clone was seen only a few times. This CDR3 region has 15 residues. The junction had 6 bases not matched to a gene; V was cut back by 3 bases and J by 7 bases. Germline lookup yields CDR1 GTSNPN and CDR2 SVGIG (reference sequence). Original processing methods: From reference gene primer amplification, estimates of nucleated cell counts were derived. Some clones are missing from TCRdb's copy, which holds only in-frame ones; the method was immunoSEQ multiplex PCR. Clone size and the V and J calls come from that table; the DNA yielded D and trimming. The sample yields approximately 60,000 clones, roughly 82% seen once.

The material sequenced was peripheral blood. The sequence came from a human donor in a cohort sampled during active COVID-19. The V gene is TRBV30, the J gene TRBJ1-6; TRBD1 agrees at 10 bases. CDR3 protein: CAWRAGDRGNSPLHF. The CDR3 bases are TGTGCCTGGAGAGCAGGGGACAGGGGAAATTCACCCCTCCACTTT.